This record concerns one T cell receptor beta chain sequence. Its antigen specificity is not known. Within one base of it there is no much larger clone, and no base qualities were kept. The meaning of the sample's time point label: pretreatment peripheral blood. A cohort of some 29 patients with locally advanced or metastatic urothelial carcinoma, treated at Memorial Sloan Kettering on a trial protocol, was included. Peripheral blood mononuclear cells were collected pretreatment and during treatment, with between 1 and 8 total time points obtained per patient. The Qiagen DNeasy Blood extraction kit was used to purify genomic DNA from total PBMCs and tumor samples. PBMCs were collected pretreatment and during treatment and were isolated and stored as previously described. The data belong to a study of PD-L1 blockade in urothelial cancer (dated by TCRdb to between 2016 and 2019). Turning to the overall study: Every patient began therapy at some point between 2013 and 2015 and was given atezolizumab 1,200 mg intravenously every 3 weeks. About 85% of the roughly 30 patients were males with bladder-origin urothelial cancer, and 18 of 29 reported a prior smoking history. An ECOG performance status of 0 or 1 was recorded for the patients, and 0 to 3 prior chemotherapy regimens had been received by the patients. Blood samples were analyzed 3 weeks after the start of treatment (second dose) and 6 weeks after the start of treatment. Blood samples yielded a median of around 130,000 T cells and more than 75,000 unique TCRs, with median clonality 0.080. Somatic, immune and clinical correlates of response to PD-L1 blockade with atezolizumab in urothelial cancer were the focus of an exploratory multi-omic analysis. Pretreatment tumor samples, along with matched peripheral blood collected serially before and after atezolizumab treatment, underwent TCR sequencing. Progression-free survival longer than 6 months counted as durable clinical benefit, and TCR features were additionally tested against both progression-free and overall survival. Whole exome sequencing and RNA sequencing of pretreatment tumors were performed alongside TCR sequencing in the same patients. About 10 patients achieved durable clinical benefit and approximately 20 did not. Pretreatment blood TCR-seq was available for nearly 30 patients, at least one posttreatment blood collection was obtained for some 25 patients, and tumor TCR-seq was available for some 25 patients.

General study outcomes and caveats: A pretreatment peripheral blood TCR clonality below the median was linked to improved progression-free and overall survival. Greater expansion of tumor-associated TCR clones in peripheral blood 3 weeks after the start of treatment was observed in patients with durable benefit (n of about 20, p = 0.022). Because of the small sample size (n ≈ 27) and the many exploratory analyses performed, the results are intended to be regarded as hypothesis-generating.

The CDR3 starts with the cysteine, ends with the phenylalanine, and has 16 residues. Only CDR3 DNA remains: 48 bases, in frame from the first base. At the junction V is shortened by 3 bases and J by 0 bases, with 14 bases in between. CDR1 and CDR2 (LNHDA, SQIVND) derive from the germline V gene (reference sequence). Synthetic TCR analog templates were spiked into each PCR so that absolute template abundance could be estimated from read counts. Using the immunoSEQ assay, TCRbeta CDR3 regions were amplified from genomic DNA with bias-controlled V and J gene primers. Rearranged TCRbeta segments were sequenced at approximately 20X coverage. The original pipeline was this. Clustering was used to correct sequencing errors, and CDR3s were annotated against IMGT so that V, D and J genes could be assigned. Downstream analyses used only productive TCRbeta rearrangements, leaving out any out-of-frame or stop-codon sequences. Clonality was computed as one minus Shannon entropy normalized by the log of the number of unique productive sequences. Clones differing between time points or between blood and tumor were identified using Fisher's exact test with Benjamini-Hochberg correction, with an adjusted p below 0.01 applied as the threshold. TCRdb holds this immuneACCESS table with in-frame rearrangements only. Some clones are missing; in checked studies, unresolved V genes explain under half, and the rest has no known cause. That table supplies the V and J calls and clone size; D and trimming were determined from the DNA. Within this sample are tens of thousands of clones, with around 74% of them counted one time only. The ten largest make up roughly a tenth of the sample.

The rearranged chain carries TRBV19 and TRBJ1-2, with no reliable assignment of the D segment. Sequenced here: PBMCs, sampled around atezolizumab (anti-PD-L1) treatment. The source of this sequence is a man between 65 and 85 years old with urothelial cancer. The DNA sequence is given as TGTGCCAGTAGTATTCACGAGGGTTCGGCTAACTATGGCTACACCTTC. This encodes CASSIHEGSANYGYTF.